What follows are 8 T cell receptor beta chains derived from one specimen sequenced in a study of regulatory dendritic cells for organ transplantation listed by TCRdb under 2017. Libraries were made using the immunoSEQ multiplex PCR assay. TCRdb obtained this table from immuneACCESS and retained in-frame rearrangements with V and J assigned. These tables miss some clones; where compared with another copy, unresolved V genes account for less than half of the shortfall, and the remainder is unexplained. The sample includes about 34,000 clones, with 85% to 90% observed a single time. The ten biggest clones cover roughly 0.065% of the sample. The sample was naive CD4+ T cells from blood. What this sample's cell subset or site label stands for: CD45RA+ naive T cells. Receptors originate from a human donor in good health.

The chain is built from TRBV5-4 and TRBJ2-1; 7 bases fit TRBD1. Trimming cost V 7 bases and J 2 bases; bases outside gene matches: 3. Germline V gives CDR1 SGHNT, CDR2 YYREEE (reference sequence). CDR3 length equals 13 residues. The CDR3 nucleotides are TGTGCCAGCCGGCAGGGGGCCTACAATGAGCAGTTCTTC. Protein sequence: CASRQGAYNEQFF.

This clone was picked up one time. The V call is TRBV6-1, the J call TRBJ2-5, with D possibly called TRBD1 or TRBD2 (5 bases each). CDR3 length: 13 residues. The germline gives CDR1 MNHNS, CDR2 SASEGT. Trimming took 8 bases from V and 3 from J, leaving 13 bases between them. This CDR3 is CASALGREETQYF. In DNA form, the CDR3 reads TGTGCCAGCGCATTGGGACGGGAAGAGACCCAGTACTTC.

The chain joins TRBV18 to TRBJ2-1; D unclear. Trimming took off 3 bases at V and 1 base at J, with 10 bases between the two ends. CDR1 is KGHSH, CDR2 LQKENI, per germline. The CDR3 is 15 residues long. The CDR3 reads CASSPGQSSYNEQFF. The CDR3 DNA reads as TGTGCCAGCTCACCTGGGCAATCGTCCTACAATGAGCAGTTCTTC.

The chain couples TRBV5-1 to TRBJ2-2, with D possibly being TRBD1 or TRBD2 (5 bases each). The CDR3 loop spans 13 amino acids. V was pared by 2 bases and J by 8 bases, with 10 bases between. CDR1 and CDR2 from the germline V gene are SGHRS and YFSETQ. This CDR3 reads CASSFRGQGELFF. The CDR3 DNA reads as TGCGCCAGCAGCTTCCGGGGCCAAGGGGAGCTGTTTTTT.

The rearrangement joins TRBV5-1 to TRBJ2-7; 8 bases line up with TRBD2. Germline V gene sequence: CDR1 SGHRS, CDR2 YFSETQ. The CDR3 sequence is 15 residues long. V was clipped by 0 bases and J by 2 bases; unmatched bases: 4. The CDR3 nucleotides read TGCGCCAGCAGCTTGGAGTCTAGCGGGCCCTACGAGCAGTACTTC. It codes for CASSLESSGPYEQYF.

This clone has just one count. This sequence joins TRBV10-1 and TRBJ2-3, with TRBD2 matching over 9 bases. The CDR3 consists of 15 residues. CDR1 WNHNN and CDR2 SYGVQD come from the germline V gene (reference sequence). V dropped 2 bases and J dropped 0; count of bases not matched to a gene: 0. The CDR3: CASSETSGSTDTQYF. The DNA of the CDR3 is TGCGCCAGCAGTGAGACTAGCGGGAGCACAGATACGCAGTATTTT.

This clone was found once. The chain's CDR3 is CASSLTGQMNTEAFF. The CDR3 region has the DNA TGTGCCAGCAGCCTCACGGGACAGATGAACACTGAAGCTTTCTTT. The chain employs TRBV5-8 and TRBJ1-1, with TRBD1 matching over 7 bases. CDR1 and CDR2 (germline): SGHTS, YDEGEE. The CDR3 runs to 15 residues. J was trimmed by 0 bases and V by 4 bases; bases with no gene match: 6.

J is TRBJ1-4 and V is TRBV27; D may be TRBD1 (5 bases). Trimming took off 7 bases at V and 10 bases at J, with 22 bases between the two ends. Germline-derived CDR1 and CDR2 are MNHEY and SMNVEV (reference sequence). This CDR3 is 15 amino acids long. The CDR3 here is CASTKVGTGGGKLFF. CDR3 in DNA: TGTGCCAGCACCAAGGTGGGGACGGGGGGTGGAAAACTGTTTTTT.